Given below is one T cell receptor beta chain in context. The antigen is undetermined. The sample belongs to a study of Ad26.COV2.S vaccination and SARS-CoV-2 variants. Overall study findings and caveats: Possible underestimation of total T cell responses by the TCR breadth and depth analyses was noted.

TCRdb's table, derived via immunoSEQ multiplex PCR, lists solely in-frame clones and lacks some. The sample gives about 350,000 clones, 70% to 90% of which show up once; about 10% is in the top ten. Indicated treatment: roughly 19 received Ad26.COV2.S at low or high dose, single or two shots; about 5 received placebo; per-sample allocation not given. The samples date from day 63 after the first vaccine or placebo injection. This CDR3 region has 15 residues. The germline V gene encodes CDR1 KGHSH and CDR2 LQKENI. The V end was cut by 6 bases, the J end by 7 bases, with 16 bases between. The sequences come from peripheral blood, collected in a trial of Ad26.COV2.S vaccine versus placebo. V usage is TRBV18 and J usage is TRBJ1-6; no clear D gene. The TCR was taken from a person between 18 and 65 years old who received the Ad26.COV2.S COVID-19 vaccine or a placebo. CDR3: CASSLQAESNSPLHF. DNA of the CDR3: TGTGCCAGCTCCCTCCAGGCCGAGTCGAATTCACCCCTCCACTTT.